The clone carrying this T cell receptor (beta chain) appeared a few times. These data originate in a study of response to subunit inactivated influenza vaccine. The CDR3 covers 15 residues. The V segment lost 3 bases and the J segment 5 bases; nucleotides outside the gene matches: 5. In TCRdb, the RT-PCR reads were re-called with MiXCR into one record per CDR3 protein. This sample has more than 500,000 distinct CDR3 sequences; over 9% occur once, and the top ten carry around 10%. The data were also submitted as part of a second study, on T cells expressing NK-cell markers. That investigation notes: 5'RACE template switching with UMIs produced the TCR beta cDNA. Sequencing of TCR beta repertoires drew on sorted CD3+CD56+NKG2C+, CD3+CD56+NKG2C- and CD3+CD56-NKG2C+ T cells. There were seven HCMV-seropositive donors and one seronegative donor among the eight sequenced. Sorting was restricted to alpha-beta TCR T cells by an anti-gamma-delta TCR antibody in several experiments. The share of CD8+ T cells held by dominant NKG2C+ clonotypes was about 1.0-7.5% in 5 or 6 donors.

The specimen was PBMCs from blood, collected on the day of vaccination. The sequence was collected from a man aged 50 or older who received an inactivated influenza vaccine. The chain carries TRBV12-3 or TRBV12-4 and TRBJ2-3; TRBD1 matches at 10 bases. In DNA form, the CDR3 reads TGTGCCAGCAGTTTTGGGACAGGGGATCAAGATACGCAGTATTTT. It codes for CASSFGTGDQDTQYF.